This T cell receptor (beta chain) was found in a study of regulatory T cells in long-lasting Graves disease (dated by TCRdb to the early 2020s). General notes on the study: Persistent Graves' disease meant more than 5 years of antithyroid drug treatment with TSH receptor autoantibodies that stayed positive. Peripheral blood TCR sequencing and RNA sequencing compared persistent Graves' disease patients with newly diagnosed Graves' disease patients. The study took place in China and was registered as a clinical trial. A total of 35 or so samples were covered by TCR sequencing, comprising some 13 persistent and roughly 20 newly diagnosed Graves' disease patients. Persistent Graves' disease patients in the clinical cohort had taken antithyroid drugs for roughly ten years on average.

Read against the paper, the sample's time point label means: persistent/refractory GD, antithyroid drugs over 5 years with positive TRAb. For both TCR sequencing and RNA sequencing, RNA was extracted from PBMCs using TRIzol. The diagnosis of Graves' disease followed American Thyroid Association guidelines. Patients for the study were recruited at an endocrinology department in Xi'an, China. Each patient gave around 9.2 milliliters of peripheral blood, collected in an EDTA anticoagulant tube. Ficoll Paque Plus density gradient separation was used to isolate PBMCs, and no additional T cell sorting was done. An Agilent 2100 Bioanalyzer and agarose gel were used to assess RNA quality, and a NanoDrop 2000 was used to measure RNA concentration. For this clonotype: The antigen it recognizes is unknown. No base-level quality is on record; no much larger clone is a single base apart.

Here is what the overall study found, with its caveats: Patients with persistent disease shared more public clonotypes (about 2,700) than newly diagnosed patients did (more than 900). Lower TCR Shannon entropy and fewer highly expanded clones were observed in persistent Graves' disease patients than in newly diagnosed patients, which suggested clonal expansion. The authors noted that the small sample size was a limitation that may lower accuracy. Only the TCR beta chain was sequenced and analyzed. The study examined only peripheral blood because the primary lesion, thyroid tissue, could not be accessed.

Library prep was done by multiplex PCR. For sequencing, an Illumina HiSeq 4000 was employed. CDR3 regions were amplified by Arm-PCR with iRepertoire HTBI primers to construct TCR beta libraries. Before sequencing, the PCR products went through gel purification. The authors' pipeline ran thus. Across samples, about 63 TRBV and 14 TRBJ segments were identified and used for gene usage analysis of CDR3 amino acid clonotypes. Filtered high-quality paired reads were merged into contigs using COPE and FqMerger. BLAST was used to align contigs to IMGT TRBV, TRBD and TRBJ reference genes, and CDR3 was defined according to IMGT. Highly expanded clones were defined as clonotypes with a frequency above 0.1%. Shannon entropy served as the measure of repertoire diversity, while the Gini coefficient captured V-J evenness. A clonotype found in more than one individual was treated as public. TCRdb reworked the public reads: Q25 trimming with fastp, MiXCR clone assembly, productive beta chains retained. Each CDR3 protein appears once, grouped with its most common genes and DNA. These V and J calls originate from TCRdb's pipeline instead of the authors' own analysis. Recorded for this sample are approximately 360,000 distinct CDR3 sequences; 20% to 25% of them occurred a single time. The ten biggest clones cover approximately 30% of the sample.

This TCR derives from a middle-aged woman with Graves disease. Donor details come from another sample of the same person, matched by shared clones. This specimen was peripheral blood mononuclear cells (PBMCs), taken when the disease was refractory, from a patient treated with antithyroid drugs.

Here the CDR3 is given as CAIGGPGGRNADTQYF. The DNA sequence is TGTGCCATCGGAGGGCCGGGCGGGAGGAATGCAGATACGCAGTATTTT. This sequence uses TRBV12-3 or TRBV12-4 and TRBJ2-3; 8 middle bases align to TRBD2. Compared with germline, V lacks 10 bases and J lacks 4 bases; bases without a gene match: 16. The CDR3 covers 16 residues, taking in both the cysteine and the phenylalanine. Solely the CDR3 DNA is kept, with 48 bases framed from the first base.